This T cell receptor (beta chain) was obtained from a study of CD8 T cells in ankylosing spondylitis. Per the germline V gene, CDR1 is MGHRA and CDR2 is YSYEKL. V was clipped by 0 bases and J by 8 bases; unmatched bases: 9. This CDR3 spans 16 amino acids. It was by quantitative 5'-RACE with molecular barcodes that TCR beta libraries were made. TCRdb used MiXCR to reprocess the 5' RACE reads, holding one entry per CDR3 protein. Of just under 350,000 distinct CDR3 sequences in the sample, approximately 14% were seen once. The rearrangement links TRBV4-1 to TRBJ1-2, with 10 bases aligning to TRBD1. The sequenced material came from blood, either unsorted or a sorted T cell fraction (not recorded which). This sequence was found in a male donor with ankylosing spondylitis or in good health (not recorded which). The CDR3 sequence: CASSQDVRTGGYGYTF. CDR3 nucleotide sequence: TGCGCCAGCAGCCAAGATGTTAGGACAGGGGGATACGGCTACACCTTC.